This is a list of T cell receptor beta chains from one sample in a study of blood T cell repertoires in COVID-19. Sequencing was performed with immunoSEQ multiplex PCR; in TCRdb, only in-frame clones are kept and a portion is missing. Counted here are about 320,000 clones, 70% to 90% occurring once; the ten biggest clones make up about 10%. Source material: PBMCs or T cells enriched from blood (not recorded which). The receptor set was obtained from a woman younger than 30 who had recovered from COVID-19. CDR3s include the opening cysteine and the closing phenylalanine or tryptophan. The D gene is left open where the match is weak. Size tells how often a clone was seen (once, few, many) or the class of an expanded clone, and some rows leave it out.

V gene	clone size	D gene	J gene	CDR3 protein	CDR3 DNA
TRBV3-1/TRBV3-2	few	NA	TRBJ1-3	CASSRGRGPGNTIYF	TGTGCCAGCAGCCGCGGACGGGGTCCTGGAAACACCATATATTTT
TRBV7-8	NA	TRBD1	TRBJ1-2	CASSLGTGSNYGYTF	TGTGCCAGCAGCCTAGGGACAGGGAGTAACTATGGCTACACCTTC
TRBV5-1	NA	NA	TRBJ2-7	CASSLGGSSYEQYF	TGCGCCAGCAGCTTAGGCGGAAGCTCCTACGAGCAGTACTTC
TRBV6-5	NA	TRBD1	TRBJ2-7	CASSHGQGAVYEQYF	TGTGCCAGCAGTCACGGACAGGGGGCTGTTTACGAGCAGTACTTC
TRBV28	NA	TRBD2	TRBJ2-7	CASFKGSGFSYEQYF	TGTGCCAGCTTTAAGGGTAGCGGGTTCTCCTACGAGCAGTACTTC
TRBV3-1/TRBV3-2	NA	TRBD1	TRBJ1-1	CASSARDRNTEAFF	TGTGCCAGCAGCGCCCGGGACAGGAACACTGAAGCTTTCTTT
TRBV5-8	NA	TRBD1	TRBJ1-1	CASSFYQGAFTEAFF	TGTGCCAGCAGCTTTTATCAGGGGGCGTTCACTGAAGCTTTCTTT
TRBV7-3	NA	NA	TRBJ2-1	CASSLNPSAEQFF	TGTGCCAGCAGCCTCAACCCTAGCGCTGAGCAGTTCTTC
TRBV5-6	NA	TRBD2	TRBJ2-1	CASSLRGSGSMYNEQFF	TGTGCCAGCAGCCTCCGGGGGAGCGGGAGCATGTACAATGAGCAGTTCTTC
TRBV2	NA	NA	TRBJ2-7	CASLGGSSSYEQYF	TGTGCCAGCCTAGGAGGCTCGAGCTCCTACGAGCAGTACTTC
TRBV7-6	NA	NA	TRBJ1-3	CASSFRDTSSGNTIYF	TGTGCCAGCAGCTTTCGGGACACGAGCTCTGGAAACACCATATATTTT
TRBV25-1	NA	NA	TRBJ2-2	CASSRGAETGELFF	TGTGCCAGTTCGCGGGGCGCGGAGACCGGGGAGCTGTTTTTT
TRBV7-2	NA	TRBD1	TRBJ1-1	CASSARQGWGTEAFF	TGTGCCAGCAGCGCTCGACAGGGCTGGGGGACTGAAGCTTTCTTT
TRBV7-2	once	NA	TRBJ2-2	CASRPRENTGELFF	TGTGCCAGCAGACCTCGGGAGAACACCGGGGAGCTGTTTTTT
TRBV6-5	NA	NA	TRBJ2-2	CASNRAGELFF	TGTGCCAGCAATCGGGCCGGGGAGCTGTTTTTT
TRBV7-3	NA	NA	TRBJ2-1	CASSFDGRFYNEQFF	TGTGCCAGCAGCTTTGACGGGAGATTCTACAATGAGCAGTTCTTC
TRBV2	few	TRBD2	TRBJ2-3	CAGGGTGTDTQYF	TGTGCCGGGGGAGGGACGGGCACAGATACGCAGTATTTT
TRBV29-1	NA	TRBD2	TRBJ2-7	CSVPGGTSFEQYF	TGCAGCGTTCCTGGGGGGACTAGCTTCGAGCAGTACTTC
TRBV21-1	NA	NA	TRBJ1-5	CASKPRTGSCGWDQPQHF	TGTGCCAGCAAACCCCGGACAGGGTCTTGTGGTTGGGATCAGCCCCAGCATTTT
TRBV6-1	NA	TRBD2	TRBJ2-3	CASSEWEGLTTDTQYF	TGTGCCAGCAGTGAATGGGAGGGGCTGACCACAGATACGCAGTATTTT
TRBV25-1	NA	NA	TRBJ2-3	CASSGNMRHTQYF	TGTGCCAGCAGTGGGAATATGAGGCATACGCAGTATTTT
TRBV7-8	once	NA	TRBJ2-5	CASSLGYRGETQYF	TGTGCCAGCAGCTTAGGGTACCGAGGGGAGACCCAGTACTTC
TRBV15	NA	TRBD1	TRBJ2-5	CATSTGQQETQYF	TGTGCCACCAGCACGGGACAGCAAGAGACCCAGTACTTC
TRBV9	once	TRBD1	TRBJ1-2	CASSARDRVDYGYTF	TGTGCCAGCAGCGCTCGGGACAGGGTGGACTATGGCTACACCTTC
TRBV2	NA	NA	TRBJ1-3	CASSEQGSSGNTIYF	TGTGCCAGCAGTGAACAGGGTTCGTCAGGAAACACCATATATTTT
TRBV6-6	NA	TRBD1	TRBJ1-1	CASRPGGGDKNTEAFF	TGTGCCAGCCGTCCAGGGGGCGGTGATAAAAACACTGAAGCTTTCTTT
TRBV5-1	NA	NA	TRBJ1-2	CASSLEGDPSGYTF	TGCGCCAGCAGCTTGGAGGGCGATCCTAGCGGCTACACCTTC
TRBV10-3	few	NA	TRBJ1-2	CAISESARNYGYTF	TGTGCCATCAGTGAATCCGCCAGAAACTATGGCTACACCTTC
TRBV30	NA	TRBD2	TRBJ2-5	CARNTAGGRAQYF	TGTGCCCGGAACACGGCGGGGGGGCGGGCCCAGTACTTC
TRBV4-1	few	TRBD1	TRBJ1-6	CASRAVDREKGSPLHF	TGCGCCAGTAGGGCCGTGGACAGGGAAAAAGGGTCACCCCTCCACTTT
TRBV5-1	NA	NA	TRBJ2-1	CASSFGQGYYNEQFF	TGCGCCAGCAGCTTCGGGCAGGGGTACTACAATGAGCAGTTCTTC
TRBV7-8	once	NA	TRBJ2-5	CASSYQGQGETQYF	TGTGCCAGCAGCTATCAGGGCCAGGGAGAGACCCAGTACTTC